One T cell receptor (beta chain) is described in this entry. The CDR3 loop spans 17 amino acids. Germline values: CDR1 SNHLY, CDR2 FYNNEI. V was pared by 6 bases and J by 8 bases, with 16 bases of the junction left unmatched. This sample was taken from a study of blood T cell repertoires in COVID-19. Overall study context: Specimens from acute and convalescent COVID-19 originated in the United States, Italy and Spain. In each case, the material was cDNA or gDNA derived from T cells, B-cell-depleted T cells, or PBMCs.

In the authors' workflow: Amplifying reference gene primers gave estimates of nucleated cell counts. Clones were read by immunoSEQ multiplex PCR, and TCRdb kept only the in-frame ones, dropping some. V and J calls and clone size follow that table, whereas D and trimming were derived from the DNA. Of around 280,000 clones listed, around 92% are singletons. Seattle cases were enrolled at active infection and followed longitudinally. J is TRBJ2-1 and V is TRBV2; 10 bases line up with TRBD2. Material: peripheral blood. The sequence was obtained from a woman aged 25 to 39 with COVID-19, enrolled during active disease. The CDR3 is CASSPNLAGGFGDEQFF. The CDR3 DNA is TGTGCCAGCAGCCCCAACTTAGCGGGGGGCTTTGGGGATGAGCAGTTCTTC.